The clone carrying this T cell receptor (beta chain) was seen a few times. Its antigen is currently unknown. The CDR3 is 16 amino acids. With 3 bases clipped from V and 5 bases from J, the junction kept 7 bases outside the gene matches. Germline lookup yields CDR1 SGDLS and CDR2 YYNGEE. The method was immunoSEQ multiplex PCR; TCRdb's version includes in-frame clones alone and lacks a portion of them. The sample has roughly 49,000 clones, about 86% seen once. These data are taken from a study of T cells after posttransplantation cyclophosphamide. Broader study findings: After PTCy, TRB diversity resembled that of CNI/methotrexate controls.

The V gene is TRBV9, the J gene TRBJ2-5, with 13 bases identical to TRBD2. Sequenced material: PBMCs. The receptor's source is a man aged 30 to 39 with a blood cancer, CMV-positive, and with a related stem cell donor. The CDR3 nucleotides are TGTGCCAGCAGCGACGGGACTAGCGGGATAGGTGAGACCCAGTACTTC. Residues: CASSDGTSGIGETQYF.